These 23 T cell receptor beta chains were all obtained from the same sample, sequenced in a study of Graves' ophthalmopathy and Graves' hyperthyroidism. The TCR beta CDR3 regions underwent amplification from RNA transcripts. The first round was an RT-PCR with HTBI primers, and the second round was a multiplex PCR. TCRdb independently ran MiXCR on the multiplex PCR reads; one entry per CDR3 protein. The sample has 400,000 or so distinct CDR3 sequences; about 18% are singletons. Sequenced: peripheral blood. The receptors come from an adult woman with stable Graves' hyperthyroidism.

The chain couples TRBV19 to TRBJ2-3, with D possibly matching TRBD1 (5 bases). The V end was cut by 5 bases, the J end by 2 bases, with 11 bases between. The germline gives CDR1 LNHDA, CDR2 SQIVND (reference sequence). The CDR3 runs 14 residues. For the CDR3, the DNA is TGTGCCAGTAGTTTGGGGCCCTCCACAGATACGCAGTATTTT. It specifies CASSLGPSTDTQYF.

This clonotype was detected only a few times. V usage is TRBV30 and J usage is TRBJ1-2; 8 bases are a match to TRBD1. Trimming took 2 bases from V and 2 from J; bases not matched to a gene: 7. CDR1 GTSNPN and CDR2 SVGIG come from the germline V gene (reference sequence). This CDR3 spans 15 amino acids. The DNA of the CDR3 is TGTGCCTGGAGTCACCTGGGACAGGCGAACTATGGCTACACCTTC. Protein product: CAWSHLGQANYGYTF.

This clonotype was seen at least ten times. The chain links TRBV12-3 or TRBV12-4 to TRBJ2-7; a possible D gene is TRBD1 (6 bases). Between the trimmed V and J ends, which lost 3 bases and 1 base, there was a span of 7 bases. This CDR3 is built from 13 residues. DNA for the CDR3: TGTGCCAGCAGTTTCCAGGGGTCCTACGAGCAGTACTTC. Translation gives CASSFQGSYEQYF.

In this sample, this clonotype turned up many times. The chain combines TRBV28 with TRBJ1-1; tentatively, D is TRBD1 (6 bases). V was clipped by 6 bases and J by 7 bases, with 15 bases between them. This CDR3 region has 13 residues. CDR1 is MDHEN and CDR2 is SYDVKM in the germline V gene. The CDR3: CASSRLGAIEAFF. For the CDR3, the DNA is TGTGCCAGCAGCCGACTGGGGGCCATTGAAGCTTTCTTT.

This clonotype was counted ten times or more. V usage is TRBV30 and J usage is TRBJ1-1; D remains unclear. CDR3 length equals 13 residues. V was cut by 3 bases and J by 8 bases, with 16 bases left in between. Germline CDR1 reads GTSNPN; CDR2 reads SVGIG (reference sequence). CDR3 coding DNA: TGTGCCTGGAGAAGGGCCATGGAGGTCGAAGCTTTCTTT. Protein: CAWRRAMEVEAFF. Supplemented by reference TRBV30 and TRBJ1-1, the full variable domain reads SQTIHQWPATLVQPVGSPLSLECTVEGTSNPNLYWYRQAAGRGLQLLFYSVGIGQISSEVPQNLSASRPQDRQFILSSKKLLLSDSGFYLCAWRRAMEVEAFFGQGTRLTVV.

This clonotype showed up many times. The CDR3 DNA is TGTGCTAGTGGTTTGGAGGGGTATGGCTACACCTTC. Translating it yields CASGLEGYGYTF. This chain connects TRBV12-5 to TRBJ1-2, with D possibly matching TRBD1 (5 bases). The CDR3 spans 12 residues. With 1 base removed from V and 5 bases from J, the gap between germline ends came to 5 bases. Germline CDR1 LGHNT, CDR2 FRNRAP.

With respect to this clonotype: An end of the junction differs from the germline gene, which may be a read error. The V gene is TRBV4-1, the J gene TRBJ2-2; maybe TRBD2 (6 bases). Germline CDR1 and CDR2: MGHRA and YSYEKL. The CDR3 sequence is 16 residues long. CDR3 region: CASSRGDYLDTGELCF. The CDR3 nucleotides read TGCGCCAGCAGCCGCGGGGATTATCTGGACACCGGGGAGCTGTGTTTT.

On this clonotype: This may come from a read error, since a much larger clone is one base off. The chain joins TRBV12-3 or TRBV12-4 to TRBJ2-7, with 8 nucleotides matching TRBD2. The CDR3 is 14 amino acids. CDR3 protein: CACSFGTSVSEQYF. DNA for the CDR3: TGTGCCTGCAGCTTCGGGACTAGTGTCAGCGAGCAGTACTTC.

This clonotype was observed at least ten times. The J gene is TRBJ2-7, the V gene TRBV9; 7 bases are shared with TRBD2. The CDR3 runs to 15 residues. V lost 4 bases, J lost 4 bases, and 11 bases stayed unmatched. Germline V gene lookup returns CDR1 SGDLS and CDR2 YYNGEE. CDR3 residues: CASSPQVGGLYEQYF. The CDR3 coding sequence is TGTGCCAGCAGCCCTCAGGTGGGAGGGCTTTACGAGCAGTACTTC.

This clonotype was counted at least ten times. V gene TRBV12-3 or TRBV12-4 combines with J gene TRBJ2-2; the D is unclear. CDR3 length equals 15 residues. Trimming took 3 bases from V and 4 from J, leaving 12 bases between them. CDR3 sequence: CASSFGNSVTGELFF. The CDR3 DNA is TGTGCCAGCAGTTTTGGGAACTCGGTCACCGGGGAGCTGTTTTTT.

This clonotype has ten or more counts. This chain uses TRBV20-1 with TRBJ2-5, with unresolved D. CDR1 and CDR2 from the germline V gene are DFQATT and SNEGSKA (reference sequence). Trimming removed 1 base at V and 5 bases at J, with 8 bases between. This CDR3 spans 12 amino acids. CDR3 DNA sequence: TGCAGTGCTAGAGCCCCGACGGAGACCCAGTACTTC. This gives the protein CSARAPTETQYF.

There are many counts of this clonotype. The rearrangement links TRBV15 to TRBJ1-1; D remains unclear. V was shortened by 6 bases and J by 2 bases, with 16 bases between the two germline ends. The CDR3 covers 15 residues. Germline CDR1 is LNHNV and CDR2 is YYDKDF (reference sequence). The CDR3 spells CATRSPEALNTEAFF. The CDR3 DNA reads TGTGCCACCAGAAGTCCAGAGGCCCTAAACACTGAAGCTTTCTTT.

CDR3 coding DNA: TGTGCCAGCAGCTTAGGGTGCGGACCCGAGCAGTACTTC. This gives the protein CASSLGCGPEQYF. This chain links TRBV7-9 with TRBJ2-7; D gene ambiguous. CDR3 size: 13 residues. Germline values: CDR1 SEHNR, CDR2 FQNEAQ (reference sequence). Deletions cut 1 base from V and 6 bases from J, with 10 bases between.

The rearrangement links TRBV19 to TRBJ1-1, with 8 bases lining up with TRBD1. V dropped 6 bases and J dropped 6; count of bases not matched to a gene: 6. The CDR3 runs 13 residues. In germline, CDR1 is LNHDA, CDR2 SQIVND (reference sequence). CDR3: CASRRQGLAEAFF. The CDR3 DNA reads TGTGCCAGTAGAAGACAGGGGTTGGCTGAAGCTTTCTTT.

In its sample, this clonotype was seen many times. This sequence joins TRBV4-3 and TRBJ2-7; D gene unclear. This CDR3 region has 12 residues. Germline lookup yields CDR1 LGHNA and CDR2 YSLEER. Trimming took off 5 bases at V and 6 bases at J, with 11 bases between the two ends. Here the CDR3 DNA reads TGCGCCAGCAGCAAGGGTTTCGGCGAGCAGTACTTC. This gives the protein CASSKGFGEQYF.

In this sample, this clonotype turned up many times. CDR3 sequence reads: CASSFGTALNEQYF. The CDR3 DNA reads TGTGCCAGCAGCTTTGGGACGGCCCTAAACGAGCAGTACTTC. The V call is TRBV5-6, the J call TRBJ2-7; D tentatively fits TRBD1 or TRBD2 (5 bases each). Trimming took 2 bases from V and 5 from J, leaving 14 bases between them. This CDR3 region has 14 residues. The germline V gene has CDR1 SGHDT and CDR2 YYEEEE.

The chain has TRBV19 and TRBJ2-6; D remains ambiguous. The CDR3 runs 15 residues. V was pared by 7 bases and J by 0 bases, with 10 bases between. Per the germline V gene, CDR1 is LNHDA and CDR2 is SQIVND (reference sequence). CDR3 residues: CASTQSGSGANVLTF. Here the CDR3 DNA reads TGTGCCAGTACGCAGTCCGGCTCTGGGGCCAACGTCCTGACTTTC.

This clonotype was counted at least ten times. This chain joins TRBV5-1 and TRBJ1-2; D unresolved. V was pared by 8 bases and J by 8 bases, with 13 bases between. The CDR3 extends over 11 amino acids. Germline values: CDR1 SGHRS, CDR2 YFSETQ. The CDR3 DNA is TGCGCCAGTGGGAGAGGAGGCGGCTACACCTTC. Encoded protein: CASGRGGGYTF.

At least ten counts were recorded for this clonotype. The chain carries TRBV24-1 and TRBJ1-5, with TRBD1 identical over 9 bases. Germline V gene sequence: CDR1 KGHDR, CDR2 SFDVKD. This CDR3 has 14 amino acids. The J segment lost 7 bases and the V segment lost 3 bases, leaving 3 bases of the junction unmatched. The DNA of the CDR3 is TGTGCCACCAGTGATACAGGGGGCTGGCAGCCCCAGCATTTT. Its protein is CATSDTGGWQPQHF.

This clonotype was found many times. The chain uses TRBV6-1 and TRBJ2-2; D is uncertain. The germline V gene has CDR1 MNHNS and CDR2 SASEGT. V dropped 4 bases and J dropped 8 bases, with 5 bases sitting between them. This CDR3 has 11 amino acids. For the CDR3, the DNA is TGTGCCAGCAGTGCGCAAGGGGAGCTGTTTTTT. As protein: CASSAQGELFF.

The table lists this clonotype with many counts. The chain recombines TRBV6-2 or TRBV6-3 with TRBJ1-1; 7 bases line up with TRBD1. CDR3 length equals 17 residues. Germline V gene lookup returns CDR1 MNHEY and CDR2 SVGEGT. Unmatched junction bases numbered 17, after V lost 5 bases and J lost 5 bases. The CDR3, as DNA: TGTGCCAGCAGTCACACCCTCCCAGGGCTCAGGGGGACTGAAGCTTTCTTT. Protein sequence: CASSHTLPGLRGTEAFF.

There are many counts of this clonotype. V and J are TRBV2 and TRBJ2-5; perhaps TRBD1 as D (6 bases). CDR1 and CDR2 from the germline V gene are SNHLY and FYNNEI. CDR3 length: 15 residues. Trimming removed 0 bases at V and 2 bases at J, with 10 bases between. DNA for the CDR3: TGTGCCAGCAGTGAAGCGGGCAGGGGTCAAGAGACCCAGTACTTC. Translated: CASSEAGRGQETQYF.

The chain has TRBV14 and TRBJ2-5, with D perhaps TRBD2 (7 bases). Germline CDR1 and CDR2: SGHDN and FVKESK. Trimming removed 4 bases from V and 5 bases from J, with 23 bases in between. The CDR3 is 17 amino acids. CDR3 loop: CASSRGGADHRWETQYF. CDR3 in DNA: TGTGCCAGCAGCCGAGGGGGGGCGGACCATCGGTGGGAGACCCAGTACTTC.